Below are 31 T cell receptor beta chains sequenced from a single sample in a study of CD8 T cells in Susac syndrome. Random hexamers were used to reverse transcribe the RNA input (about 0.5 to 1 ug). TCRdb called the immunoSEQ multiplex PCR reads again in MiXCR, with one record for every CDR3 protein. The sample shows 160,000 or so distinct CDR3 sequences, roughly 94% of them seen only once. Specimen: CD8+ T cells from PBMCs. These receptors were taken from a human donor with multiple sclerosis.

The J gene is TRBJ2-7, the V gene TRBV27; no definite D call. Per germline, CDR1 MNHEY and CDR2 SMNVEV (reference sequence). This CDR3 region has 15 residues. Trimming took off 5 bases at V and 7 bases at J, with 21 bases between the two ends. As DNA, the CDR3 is TGTGCCAGCAGTCGGTTGAGACATCGGGTGGGTGAGCAGTACTTC. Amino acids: CASSRLRHRVGEQYF.

Written as DNA, the CDR3 is TGTGCCAGCACGACCGGGACAGGGGGTGGAGAGCAGTACTTC. Its protein product is CASTTGTGGGEQYF. This chain uses TRBV6-6 with TRBJ2-7; 11 nucleotides match TRBD1. The ends lost 7 bases at V and 7 bases at J; junction bases unmatched: 9. The CDR3 is 14 residues long. Germline CDR1 and CDR2: MNHNY and SVGAGI (reference sequence).

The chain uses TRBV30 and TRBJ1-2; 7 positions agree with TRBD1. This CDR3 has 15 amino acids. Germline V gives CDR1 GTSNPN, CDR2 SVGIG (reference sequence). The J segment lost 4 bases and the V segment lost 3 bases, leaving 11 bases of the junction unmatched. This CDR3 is CAWRPRDSGRYGYTF. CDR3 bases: TGTGCCTGGAGACCCCGGGACAGTGGGCGCTATGGCTACACCTTC.

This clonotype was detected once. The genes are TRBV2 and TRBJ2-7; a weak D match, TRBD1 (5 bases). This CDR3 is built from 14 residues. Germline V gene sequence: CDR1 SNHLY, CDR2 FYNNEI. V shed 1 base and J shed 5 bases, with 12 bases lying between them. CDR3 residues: CASSEDYQGNEQYF. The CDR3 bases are TGTGCCAGCAGTGAAGACTACCAGGGTAACGAGCAGTACTTC.

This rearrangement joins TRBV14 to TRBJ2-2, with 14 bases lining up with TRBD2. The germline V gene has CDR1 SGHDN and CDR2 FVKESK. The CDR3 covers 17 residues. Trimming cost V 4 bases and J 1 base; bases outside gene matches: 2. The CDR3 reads CASSPGLAGENTGELFF. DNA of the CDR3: TGTGCCAGCAGCCCGGGACTAGCGGGGGAGAACACCGGGGAGCTGTTTTTT. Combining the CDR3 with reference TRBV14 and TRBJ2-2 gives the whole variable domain EAGVTQFPSHSVIEKGQTVTLRCDPISGHDNLYWYRRVMGKEIKFLLHFVKESKQDESGMPNNRFLAERTGGTYSTLKVQPAELEDSGVYFCASSPGLAGENTGELFFGEGSRLTVL.

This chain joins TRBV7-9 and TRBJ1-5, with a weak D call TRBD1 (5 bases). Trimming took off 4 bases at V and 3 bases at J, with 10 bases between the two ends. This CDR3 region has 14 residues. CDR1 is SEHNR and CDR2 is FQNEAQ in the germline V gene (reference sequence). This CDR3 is CASSSRVTNQPQHF. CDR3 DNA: TGTGCCAGCAGCTCCAGGGTCACCAATCAGCCCCAGCATTTT.

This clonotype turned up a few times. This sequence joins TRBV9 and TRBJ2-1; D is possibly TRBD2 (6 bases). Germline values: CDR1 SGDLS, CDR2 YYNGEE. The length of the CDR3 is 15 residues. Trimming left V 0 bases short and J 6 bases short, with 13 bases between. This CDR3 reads CASSVGWTEGNEQFF. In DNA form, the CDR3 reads TGTGCCAGCAGCGTAGGGTGGACGGAGGGCAATGAGCAGTTCTTC.

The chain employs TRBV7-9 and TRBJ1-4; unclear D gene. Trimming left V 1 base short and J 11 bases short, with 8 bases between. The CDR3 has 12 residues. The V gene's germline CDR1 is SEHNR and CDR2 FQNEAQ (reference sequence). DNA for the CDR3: TGTGCCAGCAGCTTAGGCCCGAGGAAACTGTTTTTT. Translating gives CASSLGPRKLFF.

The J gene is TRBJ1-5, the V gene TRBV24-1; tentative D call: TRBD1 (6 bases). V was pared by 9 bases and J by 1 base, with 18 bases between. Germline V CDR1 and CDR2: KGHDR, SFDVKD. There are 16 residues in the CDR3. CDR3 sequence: CATQVRGRQSNQPQHF. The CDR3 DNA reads TGTGCCACCCAGGTCAGGGGCAGGCAGAGCAATCAGCCCCAGCATTTT.

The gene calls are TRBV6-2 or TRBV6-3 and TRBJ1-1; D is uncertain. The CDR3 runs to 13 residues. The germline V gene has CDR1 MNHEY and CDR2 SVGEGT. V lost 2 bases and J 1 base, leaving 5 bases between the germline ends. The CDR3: CASSYLPNTEAFF. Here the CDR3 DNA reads TGTGCCAGCAGTTACCTACCGAACACTGAAGCTTTCTTT.

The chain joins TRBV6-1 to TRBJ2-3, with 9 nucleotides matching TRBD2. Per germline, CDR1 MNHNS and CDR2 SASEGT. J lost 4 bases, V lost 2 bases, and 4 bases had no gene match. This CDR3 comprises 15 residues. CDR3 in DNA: TGTGCCAGCAGTGAAAAAAGCGGGGGGCCAGATACGCAGTATTTT. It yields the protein CASSEKSGGPDTQYF.

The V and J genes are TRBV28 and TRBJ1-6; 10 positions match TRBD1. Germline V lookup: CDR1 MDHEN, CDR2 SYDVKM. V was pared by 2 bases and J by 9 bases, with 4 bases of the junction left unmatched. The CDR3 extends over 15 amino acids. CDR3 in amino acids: CASSLTGQGLSPLHF. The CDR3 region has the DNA TGTGCCAGCAGTTTAACGGGACAGGGGCTTTCACCCCTCCACTTT. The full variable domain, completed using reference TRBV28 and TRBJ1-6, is DVKVTQSSRYLVKRTGEKVFLECVQDMDHENMFWYRQDPGLGLRLIYFSYDVKMKEKGDIPEGYSVSREKKERFSLILESASTNQTSMYLCASSLTGQGLSPLHFGNGTRLTVT.

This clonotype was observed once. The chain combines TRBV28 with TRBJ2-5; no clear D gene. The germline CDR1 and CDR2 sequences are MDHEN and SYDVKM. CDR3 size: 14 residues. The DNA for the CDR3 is TGTGCTACCCGGACGGTAGTCTACCAAGAGACCCAGTACTTC. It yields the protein CATRTVVYQETQYF.

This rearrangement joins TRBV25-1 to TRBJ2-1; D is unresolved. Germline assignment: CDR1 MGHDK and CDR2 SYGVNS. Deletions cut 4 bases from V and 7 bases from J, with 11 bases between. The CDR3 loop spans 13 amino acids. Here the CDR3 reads CASSGSARNEQFF. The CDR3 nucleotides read TGTGCCAGCAGTGGTTCAGCTAGGAATGAGCAGTTCTTC.

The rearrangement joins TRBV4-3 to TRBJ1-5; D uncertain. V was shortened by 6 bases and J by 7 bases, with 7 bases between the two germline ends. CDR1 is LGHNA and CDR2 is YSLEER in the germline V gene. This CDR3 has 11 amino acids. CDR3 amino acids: CASREGQPQHF. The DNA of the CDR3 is TGCGCCAGCAGGGAGGGCCAGCCCCAGCATTTT.

DNA of the CDR3: TGTGCCAGCAGCCAAGGTGCGGGACAGGGACACAATGAGCAGTTCTTC. It is translated as CASSQGAGQGHNEQFF. The chain employs TRBV14 and TRBJ2-1; 9 bases agree with TRBD1. This CDR3 has 16 amino acids. The J segment lost 5 bases and the V segment lost 1 base, leaving 6 bases of the junction unmatched. Germline CDR1 SGHDN, CDR2 FVKESK.

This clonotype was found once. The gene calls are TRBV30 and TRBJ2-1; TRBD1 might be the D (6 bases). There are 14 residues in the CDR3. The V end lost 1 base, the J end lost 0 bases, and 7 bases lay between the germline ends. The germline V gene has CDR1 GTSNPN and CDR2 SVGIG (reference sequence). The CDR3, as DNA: TGTGCCTGGAGTGGCAGGGGCTCCTACAATGAGCAGTTCTTC. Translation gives CAWSGRGSYNEQFF.

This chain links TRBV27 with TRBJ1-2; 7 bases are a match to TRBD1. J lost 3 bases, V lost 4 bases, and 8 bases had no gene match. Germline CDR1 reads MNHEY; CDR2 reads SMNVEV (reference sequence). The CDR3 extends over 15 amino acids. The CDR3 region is CASSSQGSQDYGYTF. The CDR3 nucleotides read TGTGCCAGCAGTTCACAGGGGAGTCAGGACTATGGCTACACCTTC.

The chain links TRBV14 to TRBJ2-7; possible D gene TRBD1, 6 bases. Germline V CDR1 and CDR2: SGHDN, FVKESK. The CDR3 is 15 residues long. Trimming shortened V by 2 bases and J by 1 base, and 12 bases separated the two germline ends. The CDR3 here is CASSQHRVFSYEQYF. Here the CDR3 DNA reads TGTGCCAGCAGCCAACACAGGGTTTTTTCCTACGAGCAGTACTTC.

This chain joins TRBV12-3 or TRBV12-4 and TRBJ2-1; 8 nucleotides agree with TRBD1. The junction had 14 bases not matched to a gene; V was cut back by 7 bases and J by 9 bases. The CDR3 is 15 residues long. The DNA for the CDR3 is TGTGCCAGCACCCCAGGACAGGGTGGGGTGATTGAGCAGTTCTTC. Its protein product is CASTPGQGGVIEQFF.

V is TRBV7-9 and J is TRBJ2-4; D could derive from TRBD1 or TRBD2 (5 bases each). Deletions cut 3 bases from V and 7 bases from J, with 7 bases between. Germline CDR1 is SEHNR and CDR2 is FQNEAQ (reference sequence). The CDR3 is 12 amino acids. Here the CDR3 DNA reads TGTGCCAGCAGCTTTGGGGGTAACATTCAGTACTTC. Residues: CASSFGGNIQYF.

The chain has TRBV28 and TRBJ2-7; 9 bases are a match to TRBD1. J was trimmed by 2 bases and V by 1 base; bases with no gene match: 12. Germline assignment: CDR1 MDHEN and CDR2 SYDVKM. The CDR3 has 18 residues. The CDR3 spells CASSLSLGGRTGAYEQYF. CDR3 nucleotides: TGTGCCAGCAGTTTATCCCTCGGCGGTAGGACAGGGGCCTACGAGCAGTACTTC. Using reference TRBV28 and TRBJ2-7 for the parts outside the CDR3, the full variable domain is DVKVTQSSRYLVKRTGEKVFLECVQDMDHENMFWYRQDPGLGLRLIYFSYDVKMKEKGDIPEGYSVSREKKERFSLILESASTNQTSMYLCASSLSLGGRTGAYEQYFGPGTRLTVT.

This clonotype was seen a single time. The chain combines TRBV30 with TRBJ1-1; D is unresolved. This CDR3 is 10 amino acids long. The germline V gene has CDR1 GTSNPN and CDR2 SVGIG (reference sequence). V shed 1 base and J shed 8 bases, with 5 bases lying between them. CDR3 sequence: CAWSAQEAFF. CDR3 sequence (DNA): TGTGCCTGGAGTGCCCAAGAAGCTTTCTTT.

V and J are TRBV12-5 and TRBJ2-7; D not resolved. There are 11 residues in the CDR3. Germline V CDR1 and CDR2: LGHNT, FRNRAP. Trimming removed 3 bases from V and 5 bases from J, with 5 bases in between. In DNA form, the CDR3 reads TGTGCTAGTGGTTTAGGCGACGAGCAGTACTTC. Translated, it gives CASGLGDEQYF.

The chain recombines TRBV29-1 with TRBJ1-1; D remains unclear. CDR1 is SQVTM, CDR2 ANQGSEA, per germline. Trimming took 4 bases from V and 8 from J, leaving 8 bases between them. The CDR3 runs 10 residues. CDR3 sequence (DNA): TGCAGCGTTGGCGGCGTAGAAGCTTTCTTT. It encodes CSVGGVEAFF.

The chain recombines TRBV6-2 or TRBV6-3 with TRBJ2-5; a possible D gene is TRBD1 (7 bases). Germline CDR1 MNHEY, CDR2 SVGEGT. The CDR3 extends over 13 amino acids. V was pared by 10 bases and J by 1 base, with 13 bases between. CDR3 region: CATHRGLQETQYF. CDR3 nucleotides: TGTGCCACCCACAGGGGACTCCAAGAGACCCAGTACTTC.

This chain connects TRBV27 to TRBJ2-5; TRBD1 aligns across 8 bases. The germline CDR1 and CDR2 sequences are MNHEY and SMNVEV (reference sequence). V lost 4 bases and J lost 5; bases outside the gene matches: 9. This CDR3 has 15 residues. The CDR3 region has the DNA TGTGCCAGCAGTTGGTCAGGACAGGGTTGGGAGACCCAGTACTTC. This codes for CASSWSGQGWETQYF.

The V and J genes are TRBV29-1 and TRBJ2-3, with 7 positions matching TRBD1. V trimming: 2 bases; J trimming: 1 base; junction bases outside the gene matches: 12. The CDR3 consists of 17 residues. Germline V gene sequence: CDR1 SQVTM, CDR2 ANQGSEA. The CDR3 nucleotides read TGCAGCGTTGAAAGCCAGGGGGTGTTTGTAGGCACAGATACGCAGTATTTT. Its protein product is CSVESQGVFVGTDTQYF.

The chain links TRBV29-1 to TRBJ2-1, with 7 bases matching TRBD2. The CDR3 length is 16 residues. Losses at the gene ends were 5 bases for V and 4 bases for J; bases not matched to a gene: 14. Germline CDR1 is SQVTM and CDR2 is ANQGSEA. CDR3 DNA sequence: TGCAGCGTTAAACCCGGACTAGTAGGGGATTACAATGAGCAGTTCTTC. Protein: CSVKPGLVGDYNEQFF.

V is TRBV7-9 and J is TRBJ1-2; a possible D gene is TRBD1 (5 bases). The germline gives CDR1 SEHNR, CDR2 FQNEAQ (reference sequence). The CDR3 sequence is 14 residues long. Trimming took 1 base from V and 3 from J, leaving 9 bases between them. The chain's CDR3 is CASSLGLQDYGYTF. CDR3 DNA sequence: TGTGCCAGCAGCTTAGGATTACAGGACTATGGCTACACCTTC.

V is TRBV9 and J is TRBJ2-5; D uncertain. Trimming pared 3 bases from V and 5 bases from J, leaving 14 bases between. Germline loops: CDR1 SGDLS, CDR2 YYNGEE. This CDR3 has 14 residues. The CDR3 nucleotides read TGTGCCAGCAGCGCGCCGGGCCCCCCGGAGACCCAGTACTTC. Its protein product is CASSAPGPPETQYF.